The present T cell receptor (beta chain) was sequenced within a study of blood T cell repertoires in COVID-19. For the study at large: Samples of COVID-19 (acute and convalescent) were obtained from the United States, Italy and Spain. In each case, the material was cDNA or gDNA derived from T cells, B-cell-depleted T cells, or PBMCs.

The table lists this clone with a few counts. Per the original data handling: From reference gene primer amplification, estimates of nucleated cell counts were derived. Measured with immunoSEQ multiplex PCR; TCRdb has only the in-frame clones, and not every one. From that table come the V and J calls and clone size; the DNA was used to work out D and trimming. The table has 250,000 to 300,000 clones, around four fifths seen once. The V and J ends lost 0 bases and 8 bases respectively, with 8 bases between them. CDR3 length: 13 amino acids. Germline CDR1 SGHDT, CDR2 YYEEEE. This chain uses TRBV5-6 with TRBJ1-4; D is unresolved. Specimen: peripheral blood. The source of this sequence is a man in his 60s who had recovered from COVID-19. The CDR3 reads CASSLAGGEKLFF. CDR3 in DNA: TGTGCCAGCAGCTTGGCTGGCGGAGAAAAACTGTTTTTT.